A selection of T cell receptor beta chains follows, all from one sample in a study of identical twins. TCRdb ran MiXCR on the 5' RACE reads and lists one entry per CDR3 protein. The sample has some 1,600,000 distinct CDR3 sequences; under 35% are singletons. The sequencing sample was made of cord blood. Receptor source: a newborn girl in good health. The CDR3 runs from the conserved cysteine through the conserved F or W. The order of the fields is V gene, J gene, CDR3 length, D gene, clone size, CDR3 DNA, CDR3 protein. D genes are given only for firm matches. Part of the rows lack a size; the others show once, few, many or a class for expanded clones.

TRBV20-1,TRBJ2-2,15,NA,NA,TGCAGTGCTCTGTCTGGGGTCCAGAACACCGGGGAGCTGTTTTTT,CSALSGVQNTGELFF
TRBV20-1,TRBJ1-2,14,NA,NA,TGCAGTGCTAGCCCTTTTTTAGCTAACTATGGCTACACCTTC,CSASPFLANYGYTF
TRBV5-1,TRBJ2-3,13,NA,many,TGCGCCAGCAGCTTGGAATTGGCAAATACGCAGTATTTT,CASSLELANTQYF
TRBV12-3/TRBV12-4,TRBJ2-7,14,TRBD2,NA,TGTGCCAGCACCGCAATAGCGGGATACAATGAGCAGTACTTC,CASTAIAGYNEQYF
TRBV29-1,TRBJ1-2,12,NA,many,TGCAGCGTGCCCAGGGAATCCGCTGGCTACACCTTC,CSVPRESAGYTF
TRBV28,TRBJ2-5,14,TRBD1,few,TGTGCCAGCAGTTCTATTCGACAGGGTCCGAGGGGGTACTTC,CASSSIRQGPRGYF
TRBV18,TRBJ1-1,15,TRBD1,NA,TGTGCCAGCTCACCACAGCCGGACAGGGACACTGAAGCTTTCTTT,CASSPQPDRDTEAFF
TRBV5-4,TRBJ2-7,14,NA,NA,TGTGCCAGCAGCTTGTCGGGGGGCGCTTCCGAGCAGTACTTC,CASSLSGGASEQYF
TRBV3-1,TRBJ2-3,15,TRBD2,NA,TGTACCAGCAGCCAAGCGGGGGGGCAGACAGATACGCAGTATTTT,CTSSQAGGQTDTQYF
TRBV4-2,TRBJ1-2,14,NA,NA,TGTGCCAGCAGCCAAGATCTGGCAGGGGATGGCTACACCTTC,CASSQDLAGDGYTF
TRBV5-1,TRBJ2-2,15,NA,NA,TGCGCCAGCAGGGCCTCGACTACGAACACCGGGGAGCTGTTTTTT,CASRASTTNTGELFF
TRBV28,TRBJ2-7,17,NA,NA,TGTGCCAGCAGTTTATGGACAGGGGCTAGCGGCTCCTACGAGCAGTACTTC,CASSLWTGASGSYEQYF
TRBV9,TRBJ2-3,17,TRBD2,NA,TGTGCCAGCAGCGCCCTTGTGTTAGCGGGGGAAACAGATACGCAGTATTTT,CASSALVLAGETDTQYF
TRBV27,TRBJ2-5,14,TRBD2,many,TGTGCCAGCAGTCCGGGACTACCTCGGGAGACCCAGTACTTC,CASSPGLPRETQYF
TRBV2,TRBJ2-7,15,TRBD2,few,TGTGCCAGCAGTGAAGCTGCGGGGGGGCCTCGCGAGCAGTACTTC,CASSEAAGGPREQYF
TRBV12-3/TRBV12-4,TRBJ2-1,12,TRBD2,NA,TGTGCCAGCAGTTGGACTAGCTCAAAGCAGTTCTTC,CASSWTSSKQFF
TRBV4-1,TRBJ2-2,15,TRBD1,NA,TGCGCCAGCAGCCTCCTTTGGACAGGGGCCGGGGAGCTGTTTTTT,CASSLLWTGAGELFF
TRBV28,TRBJ2-5,13,NA,NA,TGTGCCAGCAGTTTACCCCCCTTAAATGAGCAGTACTTC,CASSLPPLNEQYF
TRBV10-3,TRBJ2-3,15,TRBD2,NA,TGTGCCATCAGTGAGTGGCGGGAGGGCCCAGATACGCAGTATTTT,CAISEWREGPDTQYF
TRBV20-1,TRBJ1-2,11,TRBD1,NA,TGCAGTGATACAGGGGGATATGGCTACACCTTC,CSDTGGYGYTF
TRBV7-9,TRBJ1-2,15,TRBD1,NA,TGTGCCAGCAGCTTACCTCGGGGGACAGACTATGGCTACATCTTC,CASSLPRGTDYGYIF
TRBV20-1,TRBJ1-5,15,NA,few,TGCAGTGCTAAGGAGGGTGGGCCCAGCAATCAGCCCCAGCATTTT,CSAKEGGPSNQPQHF
TRBV20-1,TRBJ2-7,14,TRBD1,NA,TGCGGGGCCCAGGGGGAAGGGTCCTACAATGAGCAGTACTTC,CGAQGEGSYNEQYF
TRBV5-1,TRBJ2-7,13,TRBD1,many,TGCGCCAGCAGCGGGACAGTCTCCTACGAGCAGTACTTC,CASSGTVSYEQYF
TRBV6-1,TRBJ2-7,13,TRBD2,NA,TGTGTCAGCGGGAGGGGTTCCTCCTACGAGCAGTACTTC,CVSGRGSSYEQYF
TRBV24-1,TRBJ1-2,14,TRBD1,NA,TGTGCCACCAGTGATTCAGGGGGCCTCTATGGCTACACCTTC,CATSDSGGLYGYTF
TRBV29-1,TRBJ1-1,11,NA,NA,TGCAGCGTCCTCAAGGACACTGAAGCTTTCTTT,CSVLKDTEAFF
TRBV10-3,TRBJ2-1,16,TRBD2,NA,TGTGCCATCAGTGGGGGACTAGGGGGTCCCTACAATGAGCAGTTCTTC,CAISGGLGGPYNEQFF
TRBV12-3/TRBV12-4,TRBJ2-2,16,TRBD2,NA,TGTGCCAGCAGTTTAGGACTAGCGGGAGAGGCCGGGGAGCTGTTTTTT,CASSLGLAGEAGELFF
TRBV5-1,TRBJ2-5,15,NA,NA,TGCGCCAGCAGCTTCACGGGGCTGTACCAAGAGACCCAGTACTTC,CASSFTGLYQETQYF
TRBV3-1,TRBJ2-7,15,TRBD1,NA,TGTGCCAGCAGCCAAGATCCGCAGGGGGCGGACGAGCAGTACTTC,CASSQDPQGADEQYF
TRBV5-4,TRBJ2-1,19,TRBD2,few,TGTGCCAGCAGCTTGGCGGGACTAGCGGGAGGAAGCTCCTACAATGAGCAGTTCTTC,CASSLAGLAGGSSYNEQFF
TRBV6-1,TRBJ1-2,12,NA,NA,TGTGCCAGCGTTCGAGTTAACTATGGCTACACCTTC,CASVRVNYGYTF
TRBV24-1,TRBJ2-5,15,NA,NA,TGTGCCACCAGTGATTTGGGTACACACCAAGAGACCCAGTACTTC,CATSDLGTHQETQYF
TRBV6-2/TRBV6-3,TRBJ2-7,12,NA,many,TGTGCCAGCAGTTACCGGGGCTACGAGCAGTACTTC,CASSYRGYEQYF
TRBV4-2,TRBJ1-1,15,NA,few,TGTGCCAGCAGCCCCTACGGCGGCTTGAACACTGAAGCTTTCTTT,CASSPYGGLNTEAFF
TRBV5-1,TRBJ2-3,16,NA,NA,TGCGCCAGCACCATCTTAGCGCAGGAACGCACAGATACGCAGTATTTT,CASTILAQERTDTQYF
TRBV2,TRBJ2-7,13,TRBD2,few,TGTGCCAGTCTAGCGGGGGCCTCTTGGGAGCAGTACTTC,CASLAGASWEQYF
TRBV5-1,TRBJ2-7,14,NA,few,TGCGCCAGCAGCCATGTAACACAGGGATACGAGCAGTACTTC,CASSHVTQGYEQYF
TRBV12-3/TRBV12-4,TRBJ2-4,12,NA,many,TGTGCCAGCAGCCGGCTAGGGGACATTCAGTACTTC,CASSRLGDIQYF
TRBV28,TRBJ2-1,17,TRBD2,few,TGTGCCAGCAGCCGAGGGACTAGCGGGAGGGCCTACAATGAGCAGTTCTTC,CASSRGTSGRAYNEQFF
TRBV27,TRBJ2-7,12,NA,NA,TGTGCCAGCAGTGCCACTAGGGACGAGCAGTACTTC,CASSATRDEQYF
TRBV10-3,TRBJ1-1,14,TRBD1,few,TGTGCCATCAGCGGACAGGAGATGAACACTGAAGCTTTCTTT,CAISGQEMNTEAFF
TRBV15,TRBJ1-5,15,NA,NA,TGTGCCACCAGCAGAGCGGTCGGCACAAATCAGCCCCAGCATTTT,CATSRAVGTNQPQHF
TRBV3-1,TRBJ2-3,16,NA,NA,TGTGCCAGCAGCCAAGAGCAGGGGAGGCTTACGGATACGCAGTATTTT,CASSQEQGRLTDTQYF
TRBV2,TRBJ1-5,15,NA,NA,TGTGCCAGCAGTAGTCTGGGGGCTAGCAATCAGCCCCAGCATTTT,CASSSLGASNQPQHF